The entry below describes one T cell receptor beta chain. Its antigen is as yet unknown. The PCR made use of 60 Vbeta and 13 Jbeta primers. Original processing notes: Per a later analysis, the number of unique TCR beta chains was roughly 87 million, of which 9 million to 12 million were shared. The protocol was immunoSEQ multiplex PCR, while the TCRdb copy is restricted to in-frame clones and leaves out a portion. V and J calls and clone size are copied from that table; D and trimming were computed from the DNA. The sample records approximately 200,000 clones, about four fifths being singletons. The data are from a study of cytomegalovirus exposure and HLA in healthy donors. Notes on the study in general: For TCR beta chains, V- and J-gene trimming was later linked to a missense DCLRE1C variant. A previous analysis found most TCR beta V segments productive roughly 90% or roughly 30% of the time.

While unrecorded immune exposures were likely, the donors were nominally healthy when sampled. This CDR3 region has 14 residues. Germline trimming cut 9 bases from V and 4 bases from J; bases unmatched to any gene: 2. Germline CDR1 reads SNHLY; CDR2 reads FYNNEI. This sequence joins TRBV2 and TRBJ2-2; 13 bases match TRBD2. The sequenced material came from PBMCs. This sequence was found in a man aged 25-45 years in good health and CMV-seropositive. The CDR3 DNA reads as TGTGCCAGTGGACTAGCGGGAGCCACCGGGGAGCTGTTTTTT. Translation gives CASGLAGATGELFF. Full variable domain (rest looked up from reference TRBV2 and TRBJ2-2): EPEVTQTPSHQVTQMGQEVILRCVPISNHLYFYWYRQILGQKVEFLVSFYNNEISEKSEIFDDQFSVERPDGSNFTLKIRSTKLEDSAMYFCASGLAGATGELFFGEGSRLTVL.